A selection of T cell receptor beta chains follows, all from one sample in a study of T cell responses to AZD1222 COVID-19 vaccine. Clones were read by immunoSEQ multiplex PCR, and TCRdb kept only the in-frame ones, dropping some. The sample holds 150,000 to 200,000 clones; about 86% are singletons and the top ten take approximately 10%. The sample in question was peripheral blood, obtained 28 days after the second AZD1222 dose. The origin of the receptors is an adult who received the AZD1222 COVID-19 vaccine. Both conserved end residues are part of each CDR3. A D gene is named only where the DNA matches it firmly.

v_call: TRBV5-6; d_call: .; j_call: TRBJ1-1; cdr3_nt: TGTGCCAGCAGCTTTTACAGGAACACTGAAGCTTTCTTT; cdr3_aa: CASSFYRNTEAFF
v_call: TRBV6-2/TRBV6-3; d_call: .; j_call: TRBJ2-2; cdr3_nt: TGTGCCAGCAGTCTTAACGGGGGACATAACACCGGGGAGCTGTTTTTT; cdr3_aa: CASSLNGGHNTGELFF
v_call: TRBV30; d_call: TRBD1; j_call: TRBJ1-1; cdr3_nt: TGTGCCTGGAGTAAACAGGGGGGGAACACTGAAGCTTTCTTT; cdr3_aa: CAWSKQGGNTEAFF
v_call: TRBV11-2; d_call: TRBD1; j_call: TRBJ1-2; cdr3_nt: TGTGCCAGCAGCTTAGACCAACGCAGGGGGAGTAACTATGGCTACACCTTC; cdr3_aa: CASSLDQRRGSNYGYTF
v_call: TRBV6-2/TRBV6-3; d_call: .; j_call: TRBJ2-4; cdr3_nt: TGTGCCAGCAGTTACTCGATGGGGGGCGGGTTGGCCAAAAACATTCAGTACTTC; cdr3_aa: CASSYSMGGGLAKNIQYF
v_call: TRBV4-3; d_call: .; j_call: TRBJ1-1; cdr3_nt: TGCGCCAGCAGCCAAGATTGGGATACCCCTGAAGCTTTCTTT; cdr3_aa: CASSQDWDTPEAFF
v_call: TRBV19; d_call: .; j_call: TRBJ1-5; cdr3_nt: TGTGCCAGTTGCCGGGACACCTATAGCAATCAGCCCCAGCATTTT; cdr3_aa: CASCRDTYSNQPQHF
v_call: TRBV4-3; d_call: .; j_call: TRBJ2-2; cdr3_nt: TGCGCCAGCAGCCAAGATCCTCGAGCCGCGAACACCGGGGAGCTGTTTTTT; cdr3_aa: CASSQDPRAANTGELFF
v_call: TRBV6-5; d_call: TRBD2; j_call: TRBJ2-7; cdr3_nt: TGTGCCAGCAGCAGATATAGCGGGGGGGCCTACGAGCAGTACTTC; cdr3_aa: CASSRYSGGAYEQYF
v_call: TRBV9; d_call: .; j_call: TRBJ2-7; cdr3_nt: TGTGCCAGCAGCGTAGCAGGGGGGGCCTTTGAGCAGTACTTC; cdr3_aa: CASSVAGGAFEQYF
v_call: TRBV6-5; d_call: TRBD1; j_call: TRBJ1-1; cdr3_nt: TGTGCCAGCCGGCCGACAGGGGGCACTGAAGCTTTCTTT; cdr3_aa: CASRPTGGTEAFF